Included here is one T cell receptor beta chain sequence, with context. The antigen is unknown. The protocol was immunoSEQ multiplex PCR, while the TCRdb copy is restricted to in-frame clones and leaves out a portion. The sample records around 20,000 clones, 97% being singletons. The data belong to a study of cytomegalovirus exposure and HLA in healthy donors. Study findings and constraints: The study found most TCR sequences rare, yet found some public TCRs in many donors.

The CDR3 runs to 14 residues. The J segment lost 0 bases and the V segment lost 3 bases, leaving 1 base of the junction unmatched. Germline V gives CDR1 LGHNA, CDR2 YNFKEQ. The chain employs TRBV4-2 and TRBJ1-1; the match to TRBD1 covers 7 bases. Sequencing input: PBMCs. This clonotype was sampled from a man aged 25 to 40 in good health and CMV-seropositive. CDR3 DNA sequence: TGTGCCAGCAGCCAGGGACAGATGAACACTGAAGCTTTCTTT. Its translation: CASSQGQMNTEAFF.